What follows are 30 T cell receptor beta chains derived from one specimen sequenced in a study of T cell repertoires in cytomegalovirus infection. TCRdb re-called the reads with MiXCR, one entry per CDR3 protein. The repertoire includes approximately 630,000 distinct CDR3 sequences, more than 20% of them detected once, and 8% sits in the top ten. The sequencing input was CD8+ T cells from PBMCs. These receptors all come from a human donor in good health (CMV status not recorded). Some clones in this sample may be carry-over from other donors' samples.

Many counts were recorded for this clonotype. The CDR3 spells CASHTEMNTEAFF. The CDR3 bases are TGTGCCAGCCACACGGAAATGAACACTGAAGCTTTCTTT. J is TRBJ1-1 and V is TRBV6-6; no clear D gene. The CDR3 length is 13 residues. CDR1 is MNHNY and CDR2 is SVGAGI in the germline V gene (reference sequence). Trimming removed 8 bases from V and 0 bases from J, with 10 bases in between.

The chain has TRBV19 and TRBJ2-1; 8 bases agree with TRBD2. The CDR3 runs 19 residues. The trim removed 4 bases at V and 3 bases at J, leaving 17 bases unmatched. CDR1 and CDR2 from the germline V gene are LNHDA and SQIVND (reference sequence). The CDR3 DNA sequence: TGTGCCAGTAGTACACCGCAGTTTACAGCGGGGGTATACTACAATGAGCAGTTCTTC. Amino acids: CASSTPQFTAGVYYNEQFF.

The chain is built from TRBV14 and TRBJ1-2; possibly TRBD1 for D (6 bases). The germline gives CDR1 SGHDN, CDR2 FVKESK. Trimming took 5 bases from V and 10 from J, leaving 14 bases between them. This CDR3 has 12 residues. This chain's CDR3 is CASSTTGLFYTF. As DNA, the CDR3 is TGTGCCAGCAGCACCACAGGGTTATTCTACACCTTC.

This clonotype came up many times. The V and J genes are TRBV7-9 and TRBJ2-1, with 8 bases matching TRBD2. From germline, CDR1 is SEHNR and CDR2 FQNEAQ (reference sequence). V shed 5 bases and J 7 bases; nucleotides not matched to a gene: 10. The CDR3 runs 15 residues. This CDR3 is CASSPEAGARNEQFF. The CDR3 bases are TGTGCCAGCAGCCCCGAAGCGGGGGCAAGGAATGAGCAGTTCTTC. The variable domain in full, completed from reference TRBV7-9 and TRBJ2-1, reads DTGVSQNPRHKITKRGQNVTFRCDPISEHNRLYWYRQTLGQGPEFLTYFQNEAQLEKSRLLSDRFSAERPKGSFSTLEIQRTEQGDSAMYLCASSPEAGARNEQFFGPGTRLTVL.

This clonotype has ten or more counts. CDR3 sequence reads: CASSEYLWAGTSGYEQYF. CDR3 nucleotides: TGTGCCAGCAGTGAATACCTGTGGGCCGGGACTAGCGGGTACGAGCAGTACTTC. The chain recombines TRBV25-1 with TRBJ2-7; 12 positions agree with TRBD2. CDR1 MGHDK and CDR2 SYGVNS come from the germline V gene. After removal of 0 bases from V and 4 bases from J, the junction contained 10 bases not matched to a gene. CDR3 length equals 18 residues.

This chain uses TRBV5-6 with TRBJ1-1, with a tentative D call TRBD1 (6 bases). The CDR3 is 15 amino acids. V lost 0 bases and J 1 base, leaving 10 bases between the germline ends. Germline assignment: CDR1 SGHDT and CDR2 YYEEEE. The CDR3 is CASSLDGGGNTEAFF. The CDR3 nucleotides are TGTGCCAGCAGCTTGGATGGGGGCGGGAACACTGAAGCTTTCTTT.

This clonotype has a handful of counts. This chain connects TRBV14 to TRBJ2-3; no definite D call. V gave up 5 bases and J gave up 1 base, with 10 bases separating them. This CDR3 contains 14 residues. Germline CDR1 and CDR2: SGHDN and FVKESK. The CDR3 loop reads CASSWAGRTDTQYF. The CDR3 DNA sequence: TGTGCCAGCAGCTGGGCTGGCCGCACAGATACGCAGTATTTT.

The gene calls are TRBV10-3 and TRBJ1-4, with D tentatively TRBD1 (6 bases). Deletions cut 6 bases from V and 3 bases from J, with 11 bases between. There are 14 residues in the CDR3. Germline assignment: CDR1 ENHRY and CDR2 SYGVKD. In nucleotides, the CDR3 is TGTGCCATCAGAGAGACAGGTTCTAATGAAAAACTGTTTTTT. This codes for CAIRETGSNEKLFF.

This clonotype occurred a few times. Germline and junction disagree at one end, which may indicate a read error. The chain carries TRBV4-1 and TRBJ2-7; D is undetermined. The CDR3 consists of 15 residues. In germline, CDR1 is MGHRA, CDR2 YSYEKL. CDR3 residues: CASSQDMSGPYEQYF. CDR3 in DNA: TGTGCCAGCAGCCAAGATATGTCAGGCCCCTACGAGCAGTACTTC.

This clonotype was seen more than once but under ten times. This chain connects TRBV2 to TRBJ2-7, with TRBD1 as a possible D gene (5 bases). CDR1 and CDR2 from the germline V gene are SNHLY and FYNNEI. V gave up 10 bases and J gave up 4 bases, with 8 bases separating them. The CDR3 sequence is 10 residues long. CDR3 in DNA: TGTGCCATCAGGGTTTACGAGCAGTACTTC. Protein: CAIRVYEQYF.

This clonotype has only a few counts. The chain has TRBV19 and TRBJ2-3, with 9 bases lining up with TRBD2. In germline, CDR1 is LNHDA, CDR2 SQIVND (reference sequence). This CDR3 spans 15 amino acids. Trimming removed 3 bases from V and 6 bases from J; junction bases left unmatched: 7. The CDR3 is CASSIIAGDEDTQYF. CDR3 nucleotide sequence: TGTGCCAGTAGTATCATAGCGGGGGACGAGGATACGCAGTATTTT.

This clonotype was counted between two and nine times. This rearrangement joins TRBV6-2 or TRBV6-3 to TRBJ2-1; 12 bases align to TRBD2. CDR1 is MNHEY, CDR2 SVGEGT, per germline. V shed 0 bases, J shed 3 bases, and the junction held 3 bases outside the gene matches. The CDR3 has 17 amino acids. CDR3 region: CASSYSTSGGYYNEQFF. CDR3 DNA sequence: TGTGCCAGCAGTTACTCGACTAGCGGGGGATACTACAATGAGCAGTTCTTC.

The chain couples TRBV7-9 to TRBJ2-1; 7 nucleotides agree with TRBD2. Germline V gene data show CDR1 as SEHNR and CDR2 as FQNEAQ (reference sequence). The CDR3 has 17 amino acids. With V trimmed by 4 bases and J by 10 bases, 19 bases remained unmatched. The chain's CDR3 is CASSSPPAGVLLGEQFF. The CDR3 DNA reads TGTGCCAGCAGCTCCCCCCCCGCGGGGGTACTCTTAGGGGAGCAGTTCTTC.

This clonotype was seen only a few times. The CDR3 DNA reads as TGTGCCGTTGGACCGGGACTCAAAGAGACCCAGTACTTC. It codes for CAVGPGLKETQYF. The genes are TRBV25-1 and TRBJ2-5; TRBD2 is a possible D gene (6 bases). With 11 bases removed from V and 3 bases from J, the gap between germline ends came to 16 bases. This CDR3 region has 13 residues. Germline CDR1 MGHDK, CDR2 SYGVNS.

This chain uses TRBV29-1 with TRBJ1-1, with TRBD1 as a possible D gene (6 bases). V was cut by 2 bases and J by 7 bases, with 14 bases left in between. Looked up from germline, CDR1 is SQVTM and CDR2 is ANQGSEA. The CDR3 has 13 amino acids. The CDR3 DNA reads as TGCAGCGTTGAATTTGGACAGACGAATGAAGCTTTCTTT. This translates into CSVEFGQTNEAFF. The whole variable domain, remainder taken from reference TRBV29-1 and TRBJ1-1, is SAVISQKPSRDICQRGTSLTIQCQVDSQVTMMFWYRQQPGQSLTLIATANQGSEATYESGFVIDKFPISRPNLTFSTLTVSNMSPEDSSIYLCSVEFGQTNEAFFGQGTRLTVV.

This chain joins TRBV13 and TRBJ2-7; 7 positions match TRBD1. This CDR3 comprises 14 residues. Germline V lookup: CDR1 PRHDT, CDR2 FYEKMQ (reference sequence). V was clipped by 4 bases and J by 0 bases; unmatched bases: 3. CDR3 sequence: CASSSGQTSYEQYF. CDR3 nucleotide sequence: TGTGCCAGCAGCTCGGGACAGACCTCCTACGAGCAGTACTTC.

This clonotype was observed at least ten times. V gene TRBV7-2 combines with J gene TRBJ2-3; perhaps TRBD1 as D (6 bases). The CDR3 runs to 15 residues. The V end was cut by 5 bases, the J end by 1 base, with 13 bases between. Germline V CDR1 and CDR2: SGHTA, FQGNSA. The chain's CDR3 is CASSSTGMGTDTQYF. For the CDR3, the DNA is TGTGCCAGCAGCAGTACAGGGATGGGCACAGATACGCAGTATTTT.

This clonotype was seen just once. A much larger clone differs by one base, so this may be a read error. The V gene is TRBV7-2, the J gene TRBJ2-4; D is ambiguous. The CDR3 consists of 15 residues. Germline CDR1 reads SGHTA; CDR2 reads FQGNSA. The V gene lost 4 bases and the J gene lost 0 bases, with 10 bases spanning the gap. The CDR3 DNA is TGTGCCAGCAGCTCCGTGGGCGAAGCCAAAAACATTCAGTACTTC. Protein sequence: CASSSVGEAKNIQYF.

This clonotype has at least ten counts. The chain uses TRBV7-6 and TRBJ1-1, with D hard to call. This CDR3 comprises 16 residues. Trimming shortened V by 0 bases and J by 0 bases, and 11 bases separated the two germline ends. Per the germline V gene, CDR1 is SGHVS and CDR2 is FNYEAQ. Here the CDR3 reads CASSLAGGPMNTEAFF. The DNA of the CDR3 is TGTGCCAGCAGCTTAGCAGGAGGGCCTATGAACACTGAAGCTTTCTTT.

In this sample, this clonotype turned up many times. In DNA, the CDR3 is TGTGCCAGCAGCTTAGGTCGGGGAGGGACTGGAAACACCATATATTTT. It yields the protein CASSLGRGGTGNTIYF. This chain uses TRBV7-8 with TRBJ1-3; D unclear. This CDR3 comprises 16 residues. Trimming shortened V by 1 base and J by 2 bases, and 12 bases separated the two germline ends. Germline V gene lookup returns CDR1 SGHVS and CDR2 FQNEAQ.

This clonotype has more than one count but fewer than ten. The DNA for the CDR3 is TGTGCCAGTAGTATGGCGGCAGGGTCGAGAAATGAGCAGTTCTTC. Protein product: CASSMAAGSRNEQFF. The chain links TRBV19 to TRBJ2-1; TRBD1 is a possible D gene (5 bases). The CDR3 runs to 15 residues. CDR1 is LNHDA, CDR2 SQIVND, per germline (reference sequence). Trimming shortened V by 3 bases and J by 7 bases, and 16 bases separated the two germline ends.

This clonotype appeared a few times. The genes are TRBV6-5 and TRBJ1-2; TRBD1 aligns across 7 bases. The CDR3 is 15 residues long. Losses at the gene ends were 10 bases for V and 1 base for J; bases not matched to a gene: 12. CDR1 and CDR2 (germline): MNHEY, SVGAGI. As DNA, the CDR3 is TGTGCCACCTCCTTCCGGGACAGCAATAACTATGGCTACACCTTC. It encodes CATSFRDSNNYGYTF.

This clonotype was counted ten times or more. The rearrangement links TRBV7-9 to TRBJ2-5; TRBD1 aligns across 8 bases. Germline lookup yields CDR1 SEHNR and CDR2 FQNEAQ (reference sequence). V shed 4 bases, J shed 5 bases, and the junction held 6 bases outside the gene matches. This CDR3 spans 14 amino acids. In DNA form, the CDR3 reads TGTGCCAGCAGCTCTCCAGGGGGCCGTGAGACCCAGTACTTC. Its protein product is CASSSPGGRETQYF.

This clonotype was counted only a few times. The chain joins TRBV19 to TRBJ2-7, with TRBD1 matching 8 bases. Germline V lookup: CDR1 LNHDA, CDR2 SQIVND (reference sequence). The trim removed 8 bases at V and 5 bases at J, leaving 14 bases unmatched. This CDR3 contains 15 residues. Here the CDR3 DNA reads TGTGCCAGTTCCCAAAGGGGCGACAGGGGAGACGAGCAGTACTTC. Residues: CASSQRGDRGDEQYF.

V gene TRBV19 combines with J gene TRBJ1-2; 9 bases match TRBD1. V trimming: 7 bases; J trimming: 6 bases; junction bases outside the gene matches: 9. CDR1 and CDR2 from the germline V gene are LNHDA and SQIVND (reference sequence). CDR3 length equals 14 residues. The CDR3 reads CASTLVTGGDGYTF. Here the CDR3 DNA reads TGTGCCAGTACCCTGGTGACAGGGGGAGATGGCTACACCTTC.

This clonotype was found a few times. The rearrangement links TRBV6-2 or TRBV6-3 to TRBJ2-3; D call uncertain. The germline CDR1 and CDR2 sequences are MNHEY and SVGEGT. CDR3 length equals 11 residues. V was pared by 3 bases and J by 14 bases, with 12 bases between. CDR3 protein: CASSYGRPLYF. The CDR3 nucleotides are TGTGCCAGCAGTTATGGTCGTCCGCTGTATTTT.

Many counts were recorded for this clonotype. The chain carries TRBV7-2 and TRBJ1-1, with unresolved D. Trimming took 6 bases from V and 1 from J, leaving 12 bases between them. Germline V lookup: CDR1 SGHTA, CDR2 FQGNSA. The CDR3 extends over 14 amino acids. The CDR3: CASRRDRRNTEAFF. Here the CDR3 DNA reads TGTGCCAGCAGGCGAGACCGACGGAACACTGAAGCTTTCTTT.

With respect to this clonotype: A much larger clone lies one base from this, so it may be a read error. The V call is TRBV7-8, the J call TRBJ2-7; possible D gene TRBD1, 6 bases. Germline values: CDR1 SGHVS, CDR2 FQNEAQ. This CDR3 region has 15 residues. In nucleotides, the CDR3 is TGTGCCAGCAGCCTAACGGACAGTCCTTCTTGGGAGCAGTGCGTC. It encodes CASSLTDSPSWEQCV.

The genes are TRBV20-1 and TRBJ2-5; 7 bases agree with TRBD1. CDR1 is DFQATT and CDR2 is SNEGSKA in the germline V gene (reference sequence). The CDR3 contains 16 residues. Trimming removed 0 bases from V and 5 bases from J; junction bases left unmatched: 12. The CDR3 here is CSARDRFRDSQETQYF. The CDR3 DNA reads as TGCAGTGCTAGAGACAGGTTTCGGGACAGCCAGGAGACCCAGTACTTC.

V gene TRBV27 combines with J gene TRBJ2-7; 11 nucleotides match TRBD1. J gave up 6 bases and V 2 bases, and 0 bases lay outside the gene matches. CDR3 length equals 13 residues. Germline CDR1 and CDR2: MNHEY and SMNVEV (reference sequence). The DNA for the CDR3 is TGTGCCAGCAGTTTAGGGACAGGGGGCGAGCAGTACTTC. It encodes CASSLGTGGEQYF.